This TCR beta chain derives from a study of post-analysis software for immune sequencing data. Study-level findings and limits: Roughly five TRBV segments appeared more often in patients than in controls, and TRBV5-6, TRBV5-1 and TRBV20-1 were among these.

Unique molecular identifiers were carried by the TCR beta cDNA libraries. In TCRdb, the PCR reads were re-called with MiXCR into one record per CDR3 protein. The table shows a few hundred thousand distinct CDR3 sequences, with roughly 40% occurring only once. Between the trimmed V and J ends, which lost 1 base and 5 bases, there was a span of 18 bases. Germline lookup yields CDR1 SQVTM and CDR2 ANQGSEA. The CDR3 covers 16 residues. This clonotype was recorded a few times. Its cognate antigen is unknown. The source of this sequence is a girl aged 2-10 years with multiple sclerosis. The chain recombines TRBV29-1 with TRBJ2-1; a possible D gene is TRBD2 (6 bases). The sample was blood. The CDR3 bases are TGCAGCGTTGAAGCAGGCATGGGGCTAGCGCACAATGAGCAGTTCTTC. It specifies CSVEAGMGLAHNEQFF.